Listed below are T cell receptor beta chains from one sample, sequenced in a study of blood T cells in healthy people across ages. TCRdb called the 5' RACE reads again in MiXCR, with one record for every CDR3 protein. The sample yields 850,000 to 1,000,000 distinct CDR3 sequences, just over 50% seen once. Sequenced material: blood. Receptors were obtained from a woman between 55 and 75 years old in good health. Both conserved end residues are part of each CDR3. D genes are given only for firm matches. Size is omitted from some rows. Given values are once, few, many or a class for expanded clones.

DNA: TGTGCCAGCAAAACTCCATCGAAATACGAGCAGTACTTC
CDR3: CASKTPSKYEQYF
D: -
J: TRBJ2-7
V: TRBV27
size: -

DNA: TGCAGTGCTCCTGTGAGACAGGCACATCAGCCCCAGCATTTT
CDR3: CSAPVRQAHQPQHF
D: -
J: TRBJ1-5
V: TRBV20-1
size: few

DNA: TGCAGTGCCACGAGCGGAGAGACCCAGTACTTC
CDR3: CSATSGETQYF
D: -
J: TRBJ2-5
V: TRBV20-1
size: -

DNA: TGTGCCAGCAGCTGGGATAAAGGCAATCAGCCCCAGCATTTT
CDR3: CASSWDKGNQPQHF
D: -
J: TRBJ1-5
V: TRBV7-2
size: -

DNA: TGTGCCTGGAGGCGAGGGGGCGGTGAAAAACTGTTTTTT
CDR3: CAWRRGGGEKLFF
D: TRBD1
J: TRBJ1-4
V: TRBV30
size: -

DNA: TGCACCAGCAGCGCCGAAGGACAGGGGTATGGCTACACCTTC
CDR3: CTSSAEGQGYGYTF
D: TRBD1
J: TRBJ1-2
V: TRBV5-1
size: -

DNA: TGTGCCAGCACCCCGGGATATGGCTACACCTTC
CDR3: CASTPGYGYTF
D: -
J: TRBJ1-2
V: TRBV6-1
size: -

DNA: TGCAGTGCTGTCCGACTAGCGGGGCTCCAAGAGACCCAGTACTTC
CDR3: CSAVRLAGLQETQYF
D: TRBD2
J: TRBJ2-5
V: TRBV20-1
size: few

DNA: TGTGCCAGCAGTTTATCCGACAGCCTAAACATTCAGTACTTC
CDR3: CASSLSDSLNIQYF
D: -
J: TRBJ2-4
V: TRBV28
size: -

DNA: TGCAGTGCGGACGGACAGAGGGTGAGCACAGATACGCAGTATTTT
CDR3: CSADGQRVSTDTQYF
D: -
J: TRBJ2-3
V: TRBV20-1
size: few

DNA: TGCATTCGACTAGCGGAGTACAATGAGCAGTTCTTC
CDR3: CIRLAEYNEQFF
D: TRBD2
J: TRBJ2-1
V: TRBV29-1
size: -

DNA: TGTGCCAGCAGGAACTTAGCGGGAGGGCAAAACACAGATACGCAGTATTTT
CDR3: CASRNLAGGQNTDTQYF
D: TRBD2
J: TRBJ2-3
V: TRBV25-1
size: -

DNA: TGTGCCACCAGTGATTCGAGACAGGGAGCGGTCTCCTACGAGCAGTACTTC
CDR3: CATSDSRQGAVSYEQYF
D: TRBD1
J: TRBJ2-7
V: TRBV24-1
size: -

DNA: TGTGCCATCAGTGCAACCGGGACAGGGAACACAGATACGCAGTATTTT
CDR3: CAISATGTGNTDTQYF
D: TRBD1
J: TRBJ2-3
V: TRBV10-3
size: -

DNA: TGTGCCAGCAGCACCGTGTTGGTAGGGTCTGAAGCTTTCTTT
CDR3: CASSTVLVGSEAFF
D: -
J: TRBJ1-1
V: TRBV6-5
size: -

DNA: TGTGCCAGCAGCTACCCCGGGACAGGGGGTAACGAGCAGTACTTC
CDR3: CASSYPGTGGNEQYF
D: TRBD1
J: TRBJ2-7
V: TRBV7-9
size: -

DNA: TGTGCCAGCAGCCGAGGGACTTTTTTGGAGCAGTACTTC
CDR3: CASSRGTFLEQYF
D: -
J: TRBJ2-5
V: TRBV4-2
size: once

DNA: TGTGCCAGCAGCACCTCGGGACTAGCGGGCCGAGTAACCTACAATGAGCAGTACTTC
CDR3: CASSTSGLAGRVTYNEQYF
D: TRBD2
J: TRBJ2-7
V: TRBV7-2
size: -

DNA: TGTGCCAGCAGCTTTGGACTAGCGGGGGTAGACAGCTCCTACAATGAGCAGTTCTTC
CDR3: CASSFGLAGVDSSYNEQFF
D: TRBD2
J: TRBJ2-1
V: TRBV7-9
size: -

DNA: TGTGCCAGCAGCCACGGTGACACAGATACGCAGTATTTT
CDR3: CASSHGDTDTQYF
D: -
J: TRBJ2-3
V: TRBV6-5
size: once

DNA: TGTGCCAACAGCCGGGAATACGAGCAGTACTTC
CDR3: CANSREYEQYF
D: -
J: TRBJ2-7
V: TRBV12-3/TRBV12-4
size: -

DNA: TGCAGCGTTTTGGGGTACCGGGACTCCCCATACGAGCAGTACTTC
CDR3: CSVLGYRDSPYEQYF
D: -
J: TRBJ2-7
V: TRBV29-1
size: -

DNA: TGTGCCAGCAGCCGAGCAGTAGCGGGAGCCGCAGATACGCAGTATTTT
CDR3: CASSRAVAGAADTQYF
D: TRBD2
J: TRBJ2-3
V: TRBV5-5
size: -

DNA: TGTGCCACCAGCAAAGGGAGGATCCACGAGCAGTACTTC
CDR3: CATSKGRIHEQYF
D: -
J: TRBJ2-7
V: TRBV15
size: -

DNA: TGTGCCAGCAGTCTTAGCGGGAGGGTGGGCGAGCAGTACTTC
CDR3: CASSLSGRVGEQYF
D: TRBD2
J: TRBJ2-7
V: TRBV28
size: few

DNA: TGCGCCAGCAGCCCACCCGTGGTAGCGGCTTCGGATACGCAGTATTTT
CDR3: CASSPPVVAASDTQYF
D: -
J: TRBJ2-3
V: TRBV4-1
size: few

DNA: TGTGCCAGCAGTTCAGTGGATCTCACGGCGCCGTTTTACAATGAGCAGTTCTTC
CDR3: CASSSVDLTAPFYNEQFF
D: -
J: TRBJ2-1
V: TRBV28
size: once

DNA: TGTGCCAGCAGCGGACACATTAATCTCGGCATTCAGTACTTC
CDR3: CASSGHINLGIQYF
D: -
J: TRBJ2-4
V: TRBV27
size: -

DNA: TGTGCCAGCAGTTACCGGGACAGTGGCAATCAGCCCCAGCATTTT
CDR3: CASSYRDSGNQPQHF
D: TRBD1
J: TRBJ1-5
V: TRBV6-6
size: -

DNA: TGCAGTGCTAGCACGGCGCTAGCGGGAGGGCAATACGAGCAGTACTTC
CDR3: CSASTALAGGQYEQYF
D: TRBD2
J: TRBJ2-7
V: TRBV20-1
size: -

DNA: TGCGCCAGCAGCTTGTCACGGAGAGAAGCTTTCTTT
CDR3: CASSLSRREAFF
D: -
J: TRBJ1-1
V: TRBV5-1
size: few

DNA: TGTGCCAGCTCACCGCCCCCCGGGACTAGCGGGAGTCCGTCCTACTACGAGCAGTACTTC
CDR3: CASSPPPGTSGSPSYYEQYF
D: TRBD2
J: TRBJ2-7
V: TRBV18
size: -

DNA: TGTGCCAGCAGCTTAGCCTGGGCGGGAGGGCGAGATACGCAGTATTTT
CDR3: CASSLAWAGGRDTQYF
D: TRBD2
J: TRBJ2-3
V: TRBV7-6
size: -

DNA: TGTGCCAGCAGCCGGAAGGGACACCTGTATAGCAATCAGCCCCAGCATTTT
CDR3: CASSRKGHLYSNQPQHF
D: -
J: TRBJ1-5
V: TRBV28
size: few

DNA: TGTGCCACCAGCAGAGATCGGGGACAGGGGGTGGTTCGGGGAGCTTTCTTT
CDR3: CATSRDRGQGVVRGAFF
D: TRBD1
J: TRBJ1-1
V: TRBV15
size: -

DNA: TGTGCCAGCAGCCGGACTAGCGGGAGAAGCAACAATGAGCAGTTCTTC
CDR3: CASSRTSGRSNNEQFF
D: TRBD2
J: TRBJ2-1
V: TRBV7-2
size: few

DNA: TGCAGTGTGGGGACTAGCGGGAGCGATACGCAGTATTTT
CDR3: CSVGTSGSDTQYF
D: TRBD2
J: TRBJ2-3
V: TRBV20-1
size: few

DNA: TGTGCCAGCAGTTCCTCCGGGCTGATTGAAGCTTTCTTT
CDR3: CASSSSGLIEAFF
D: -
J: TRBJ1-1
V: TRBV28
size: -

DNA: TGTGCCAGCAGAAAGGACAGTTACGAGCAGTACTTC
CDR3: CASRKDSYEQYF
D: -
J: TRBJ2-7
V: TRBV13
size: many

DNA: TGTGCCAGCAACCCCGACCGAACCACAGATACGCAGTATTTT
CDR3: CASNPDRTTDTQYF
D: -
J: TRBJ2-3
V: TRBV12-3/TRBV12-4
size: few

DNA: TGTGCCATCAGTGAGTCTGGACAGGGAGGTTTGGGTGCCAATGAGCAGTTCTTC
CDR3: CAISESGQGGLGANEQFF
D: TRBD1
J: TRBJ2-1
V: TRBV10-3
size: -

DNA: TGCGCCAGCAGCTTTACTGCAGCGGGGATACTGCAAGAGACCCAGTACTTC
CDR3: CASSFTAAGILQETQYF
D: TRBD2
J: TRBJ2-5
V: TRBV5-1
size: many

DNA: TGTGCCAGCAGTTCCACCACCCTTCGTTACGAGCAGTACTTC
CDR3: CASSSTTLRYEQYF
D: -
J: TRBJ2-7
V: TRBV28
size: -

DNA: TGTGCCAGCAGTTACCGCCCTTGGGGGGAGACCTACGAGCAGTACTTC
CDR3: CASSYRPWGETYEQYF
D: -
J: TRBJ2-7
V: TRBV6-2/TRBV6-3
size: -

DNA: TGCGCCAGCAGCCATAAACCCGGACTTTCCCCATCCGCAGATACGCAGTATTTT
CDR3: CASSHKPGLSPSADTQYF
D: -
J: TRBJ2-3
V: TRBV4-1
size: -

DNA: TGCGCCAGCAGCCAAGATCGGGAGGGCGGGACACCTAACTACGAGCAGTACTTC
CDR3: CASSQDREGGTPNYEQYF
D: TRBD2
J: TRBJ2-7
V: TRBV4-3
size: -

DNA: TGTGCCAGCAGCTTGATGGGTTACCAGCCCCAGCATTTT
CDR3: CASSLMGYQPQHF
D: -
J: TRBJ1-5
V: TRBV27
size: -

DNA: TGTGCCACCAGTGGTCTTTACTATGGCTACACCTTC
CDR3: CATSGLYYGYTF
D: -
J: TRBJ1-2
V: TRBV24-1
size: -

DNA: TGTGCCAGCAAAGGGACTAGCGCTGGGACGGAGACCCAGTACTTC
CDR3: CASKGTSAGTETQYF
D: TRBD2
J: TRBJ2-5
V: TRBV6-5
size: once

DNA: TGTGCCAGCAGTTTTACCCATCAGCCCCAGCATTTT
CDR3: CASSFTHQPQHF
D: -
J: TRBJ1-5
V: TRBV27
size: -

DNA: TGTGCCTGGAGTGTACGGGCAGGGGGGTACGAGCAGTACTTC
CDR3: CAWSVRAGGYEQYF
D: -
J: TRBJ2-7
V: TRBV30
size: once

DNA: TGCAGCGTTGCCAAGCCGGGGGAGCAGTACTTC
CDR3: CSVAKPGEQYF
D: -
J: TRBJ2-7
V: TRBV29-1
size: -